This T cell receptor beta chain was documented in a study of regulatory T cells in long-lasting Graves disease. Notes on the study in general: The number of shared public clonotypes was higher in persistent patients (about 3,000) than new patients (more than 850).

The authors built TCR beta libraries using iRepertoire HTBI primers and Arm-PCR of CDR3 regions. One entry per CDR3 protein results from TCRdb running MiXCR on the multiplex PCR reads. The sample lists 350,000 to 550,000 distinct CDR3 sequences; about 15% were seen once. Described time point: newly diagnosed GD, antithyroid drugs for less than 3 months. RNA from PBMCs was the source of the TCR library. CDR3 size: 15 residues. This clonotype was seen a handful of times. Antigen specificity is unknown. Compared with germline, one end of the junction differs, possibly owing to a read error. This sample was shared with a second study, whose subject was T cells in Graves' hyperthyroidism and ophthalmopathy.

The chain has TRBV12-3 or TRBV12-4 and TRBJ2-1; D ambiguous. The source of this sequence is a woman aged 25 to 39 with Graves disease. Sequenced here: peripheral blood mononuclear cells (PBMCs), sampled at new diagnosis, from a patient treated with antithyroid drugs. The CDR3 nucleotides are TGTGCCAGCAAGGAAACCATCAGCTCCTACAATGAGCAGTCCTTC. Amino acid sequence: CASKETISSYNEQSF.